This T cell receptor beta chain came from a study of blood T cell repertoires in COVID-19. Germline loops: CDR1 LNHNV, CDR2 YYDKDF (reference sequence). V was cut by 0 bases and J by 1 base, with 21 bases left in between. This CDR3 is built from 19 residues. Sequencing was performed with immunoSEQ multiplex PCR; in TCRdb, only in-frame clones are kept and a portion is missing. This table has 150,000 to 190,000 clones, around nine tenths appearing once. Source material: peripheral blood. This sequence was found in a woman in her 70s with acute or convalescent COVID-19. J is TRBJ1-1 and V is TRBV15; D ambiguous. In DNA form, the CDR3 reads TGTGCCACCAGCAGAGATTTTCTTCGTGGGGTCGGAGGGAACACTGAAGCTTTCTTT. Its protein is CATSRDFLRGVGGNTEAFF.